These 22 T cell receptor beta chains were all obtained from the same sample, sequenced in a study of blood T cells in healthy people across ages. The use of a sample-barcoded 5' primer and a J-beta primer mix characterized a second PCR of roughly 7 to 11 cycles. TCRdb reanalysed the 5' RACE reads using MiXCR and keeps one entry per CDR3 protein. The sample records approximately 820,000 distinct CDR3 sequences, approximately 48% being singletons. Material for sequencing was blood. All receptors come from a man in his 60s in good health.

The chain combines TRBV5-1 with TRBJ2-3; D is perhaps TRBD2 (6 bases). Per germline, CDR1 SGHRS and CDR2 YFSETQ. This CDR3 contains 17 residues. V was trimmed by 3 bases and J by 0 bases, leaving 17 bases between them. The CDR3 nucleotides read TGCGCCAGCAGCTCATTACTGACTAGTCCTAGCACAGATACGCAGTATTTT. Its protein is CASSSLLTSPSTDTQYF. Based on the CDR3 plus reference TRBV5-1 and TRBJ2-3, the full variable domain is KAGVTQTPRYLIKTRGQQVTLSCSPISGHRSVSWYQQTPGQGLQFLFEYFSETQRNKGNFPGRFSGRQFSNSRSEMNVSTLELGDSALYLCASSSLLTSPSTDTQYFGPGTRLTVL.

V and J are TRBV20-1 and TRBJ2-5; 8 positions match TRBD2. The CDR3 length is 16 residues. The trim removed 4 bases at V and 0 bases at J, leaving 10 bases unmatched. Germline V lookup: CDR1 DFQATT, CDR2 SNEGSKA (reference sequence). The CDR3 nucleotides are TGCAGTGCTACTCCCGCGCAACTAGCGGACCAAGAGACCCAGTACTTC. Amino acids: CSATPAQLADQETQYF.

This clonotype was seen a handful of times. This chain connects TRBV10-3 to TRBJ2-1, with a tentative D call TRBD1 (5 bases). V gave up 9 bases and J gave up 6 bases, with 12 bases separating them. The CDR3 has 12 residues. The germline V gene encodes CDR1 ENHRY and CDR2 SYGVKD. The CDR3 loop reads CAIRQGGNEQFF. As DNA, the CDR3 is TGTGCCATACGTCAGGGCGGCAATGAGCAGTTCTTC.

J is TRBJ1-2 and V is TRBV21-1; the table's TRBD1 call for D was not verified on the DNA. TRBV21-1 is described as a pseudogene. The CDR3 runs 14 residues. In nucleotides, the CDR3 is TGTGCCAGCAGCAACCCGGGGGGGAGCTATGGCTACACCTTC. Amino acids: CASSNPGGSYGYTF.

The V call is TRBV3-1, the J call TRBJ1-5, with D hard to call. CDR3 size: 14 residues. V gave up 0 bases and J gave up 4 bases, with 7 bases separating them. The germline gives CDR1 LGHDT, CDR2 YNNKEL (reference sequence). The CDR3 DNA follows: TGTGCCAGCAGCCAAGAAACAGCTAATCAGCCCCAGCATTTT. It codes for CASSQETANQPQHF.

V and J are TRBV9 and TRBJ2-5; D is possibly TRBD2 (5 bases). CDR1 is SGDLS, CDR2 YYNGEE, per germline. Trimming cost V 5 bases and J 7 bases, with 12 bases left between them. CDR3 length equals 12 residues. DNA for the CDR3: TGTGCCAGCAGAGGACCCGGAGGGACCCAGTACTTC. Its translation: CASRGPGGTQYF.

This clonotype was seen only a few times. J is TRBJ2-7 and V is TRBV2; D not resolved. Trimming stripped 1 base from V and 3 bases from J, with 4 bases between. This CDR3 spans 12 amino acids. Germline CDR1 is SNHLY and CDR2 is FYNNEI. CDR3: CASSEEHYEQYF. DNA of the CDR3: TGTGCCAGCAGTGAAGAGCACTACGAGCAGTACTTC.

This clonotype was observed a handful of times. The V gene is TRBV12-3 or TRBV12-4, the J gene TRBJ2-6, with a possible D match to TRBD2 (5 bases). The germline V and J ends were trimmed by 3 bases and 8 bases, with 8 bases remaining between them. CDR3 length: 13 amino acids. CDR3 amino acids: CASSFRGSNVLTF. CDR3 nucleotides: TGTGCCAGCAGTTTTCGGGGTTCCAACGTCCTGACTTTC.

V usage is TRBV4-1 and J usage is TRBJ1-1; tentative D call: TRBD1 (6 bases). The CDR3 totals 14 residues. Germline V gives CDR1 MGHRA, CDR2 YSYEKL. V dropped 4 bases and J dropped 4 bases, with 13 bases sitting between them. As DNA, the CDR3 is TGCGCCAGCAGCCCCGCGGGGGGGGCCACTGAAGCTTTCTTT. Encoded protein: CASSPAGGATEAFF.

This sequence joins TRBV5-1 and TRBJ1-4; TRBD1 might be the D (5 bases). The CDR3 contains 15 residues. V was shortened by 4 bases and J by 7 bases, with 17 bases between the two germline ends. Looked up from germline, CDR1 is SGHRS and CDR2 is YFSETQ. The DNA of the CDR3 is TGCGCCAGCAGCCCCGCCCAGAGTCAGGGTGAAAAACTGTTTTTT. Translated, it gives CASSPAQSQGEKLFF. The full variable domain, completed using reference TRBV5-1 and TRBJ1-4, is KAGVTQTPRYLIKTRGQQVTLSCSPISGHRSVSWYQQTPGQGLQFLFEYFSETQRNKGNFPGRFSGRQFSNSRSEMNVSTLELGDSALYLCASSPAQSQGEKLFFGSGTQLSVL.

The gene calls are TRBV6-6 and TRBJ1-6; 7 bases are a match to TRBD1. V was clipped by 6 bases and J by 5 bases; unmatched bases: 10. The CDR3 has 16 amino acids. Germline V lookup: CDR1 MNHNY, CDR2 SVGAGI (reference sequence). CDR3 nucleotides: TGTGCCAGCAGCTGGGACAGACCGCTTAATAATTCACCCCTCCACTTT. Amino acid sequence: CASSWDRPLNNSPLHF.

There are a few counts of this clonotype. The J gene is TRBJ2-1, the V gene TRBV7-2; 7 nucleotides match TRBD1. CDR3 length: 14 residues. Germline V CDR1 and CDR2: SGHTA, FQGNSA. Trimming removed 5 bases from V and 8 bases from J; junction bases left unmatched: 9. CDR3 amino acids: CASSIRQGEYEQFF. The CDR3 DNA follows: TGTGCCAGCAGCATCCGACAGGGAGAATATGAGCAGTTCTTC.

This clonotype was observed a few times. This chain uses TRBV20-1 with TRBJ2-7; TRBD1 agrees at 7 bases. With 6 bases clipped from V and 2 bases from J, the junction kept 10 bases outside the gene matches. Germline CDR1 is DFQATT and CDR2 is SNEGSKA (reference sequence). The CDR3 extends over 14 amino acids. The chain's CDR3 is CSAPRGQAPYEQYF. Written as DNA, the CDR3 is TGCAGTGCCCCCCGCGGACAGGCTCCCTACGAGCAGTACTTC.

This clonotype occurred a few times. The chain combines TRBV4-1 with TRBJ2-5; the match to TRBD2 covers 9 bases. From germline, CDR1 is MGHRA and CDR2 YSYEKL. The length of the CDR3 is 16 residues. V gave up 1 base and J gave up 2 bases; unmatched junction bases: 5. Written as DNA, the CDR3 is TGCGCCAGCAGCCAAGGGGTAGCGGGGGTGCAAGAGACCCAGTACTTC. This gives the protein CASSQGVAGVQETQYF.

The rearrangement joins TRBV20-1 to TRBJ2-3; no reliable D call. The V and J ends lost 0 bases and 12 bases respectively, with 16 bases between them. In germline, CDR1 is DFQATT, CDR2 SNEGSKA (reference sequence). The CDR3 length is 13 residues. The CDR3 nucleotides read TGCAGTGCTAGAGATCGAGGAGTAAGTGTCCAGTATTTT. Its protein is CSARDRGVSVQYF.

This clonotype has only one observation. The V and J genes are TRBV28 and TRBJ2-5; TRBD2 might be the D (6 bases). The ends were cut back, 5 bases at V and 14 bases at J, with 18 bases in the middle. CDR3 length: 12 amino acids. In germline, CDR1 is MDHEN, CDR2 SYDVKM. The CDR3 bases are TGTGCCAGCAGTCCCGGGACGGCGGGGCAATACTTC. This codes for CASSPGTAGQYF.

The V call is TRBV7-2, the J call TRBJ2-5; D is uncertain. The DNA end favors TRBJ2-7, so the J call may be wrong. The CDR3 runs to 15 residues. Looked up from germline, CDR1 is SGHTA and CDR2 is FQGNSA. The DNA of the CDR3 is TGTGCCAGCAGCTTAACACCCCATTATCTTGGCGAGCAGTACTTC. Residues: CASSLTPHYLGEQYF.

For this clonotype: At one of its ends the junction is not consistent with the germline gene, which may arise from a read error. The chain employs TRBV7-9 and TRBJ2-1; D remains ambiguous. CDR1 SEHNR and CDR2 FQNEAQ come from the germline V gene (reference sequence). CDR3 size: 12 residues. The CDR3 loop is CANSSLVDEQFF. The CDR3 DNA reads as TGTGCCAACAGCTCTCTCGTTGATGAGCAGTTCTTC.

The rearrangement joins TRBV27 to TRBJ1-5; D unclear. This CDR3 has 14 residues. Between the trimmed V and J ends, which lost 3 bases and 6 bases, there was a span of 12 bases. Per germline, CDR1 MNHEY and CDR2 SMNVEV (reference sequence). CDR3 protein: CASSLVHGSQPQHF. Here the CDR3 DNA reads TGTGCCAGCAGTTTGGTCCATGGAAGTCAGCCCCAGCATTTT.

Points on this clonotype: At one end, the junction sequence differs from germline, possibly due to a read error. The CDR3 DNA reads as TGTGCCAGCAGCGTAGCGGGACAGGACTACGAGCAGTACTTC. Translating gives CASSVAGQDYEQYF. J is TRBJ2-7 and V is TRBV7-6, with D possibly being TRBD1 or TRBD2 (8 bases each). The length of the CDR3 is 14 residues. CDR1 is SGHVS, CDR2 FNYEAQ, per germline.

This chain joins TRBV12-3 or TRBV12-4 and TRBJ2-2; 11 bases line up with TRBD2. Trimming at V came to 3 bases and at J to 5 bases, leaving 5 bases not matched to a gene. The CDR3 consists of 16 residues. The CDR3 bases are TGTGCCAGCAGTTTTATCTCTAGCGGGAGGACCGGGGAGCTGTTTTTT. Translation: CASSFISSGRTGELFF.

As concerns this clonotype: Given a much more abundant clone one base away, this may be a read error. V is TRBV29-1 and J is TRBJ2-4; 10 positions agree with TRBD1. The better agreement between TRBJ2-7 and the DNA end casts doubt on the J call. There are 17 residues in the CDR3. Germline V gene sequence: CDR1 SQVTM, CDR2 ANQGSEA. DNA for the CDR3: TGCGGCGTTGAAGTCGGGGGTCGGACAGGGGGCTCCTACGAGCAGTACTTC. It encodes CGVEVGGRTGGSYEQYF.